This T cell receptor beta chain came from a study of shared clonotypes between healthy human individuals. In the study overall: Two female and a few male donors aged 18 to 49 were enrolled. Broader study findings: Expectations were that clonotype sharing among donors would be affected by sequencing depth.

The length of the CDR3 is 12 residues. Germline V CDR1 and CDR2: MNHNS, SASEGT. Trimming left V 0 bases short and J 8 bases short, with 7 bases between. Sequencing was at deep level. The method was immunoSEQ multiplex PCR; TCRdb's version includes in-frame clones alone and lacks a portion of them. The sample consists of about 460,000 clones, around 77% of them appearing once. Comment on this clone: Its matching antigen is unknown.

Each sample came from a Caucasian adult donor living in Nashville, Tennessee. This chain links TRBV6-1 with TRBJ1-1; D perhaps matches TRBD1 (5 bases). The source material was PBMCs. The sequence came from a woman aged 40 to 50 in good health. Some clones in this sample may be carry-over from other donors' samples. The CDR3 DNA is TGTGCCAGCAGTGAAGCGGACAAAGAAGCTTTCTTT. Protein sequence: CASSEADKEAFF.